The following is a TCR beta chain sequence with its context. The data belong to a study of OX40 agonist ivuxolimab in advanced cancers. Data came from immunoSEQ multiplex PCR; TCRdb stores just in-frame clones and leaves some out. This table holds tens of thousands of clones, roughly 84% found once. The receptor comes from an adult with an advanced solid tumor such as melanoma, head and neck, liver or kidney cancer. The sample consisted of CD4+ or CD8+ T cells sorted from blood, taken in a trial of the OX40 agonist ivuxolimab.

The CDR3: CASSRTGINSPLHF. The CDR3 bases are TGTGCCAGCAGCAGGACAGGGATTAATTCACCCCTCCACTTT. This rearrangement joins TRBV7-8 to TRBJ1-6; 8 positions match TRBD1. The junction had 3 bases not matched to a gene; V was cut back by 5 bases and J by 6 bases. The CDR3 loop spans 14 amino acids. Germline V gene data show CDR1 as SGHVS and CDR2 as FQNEAQ.